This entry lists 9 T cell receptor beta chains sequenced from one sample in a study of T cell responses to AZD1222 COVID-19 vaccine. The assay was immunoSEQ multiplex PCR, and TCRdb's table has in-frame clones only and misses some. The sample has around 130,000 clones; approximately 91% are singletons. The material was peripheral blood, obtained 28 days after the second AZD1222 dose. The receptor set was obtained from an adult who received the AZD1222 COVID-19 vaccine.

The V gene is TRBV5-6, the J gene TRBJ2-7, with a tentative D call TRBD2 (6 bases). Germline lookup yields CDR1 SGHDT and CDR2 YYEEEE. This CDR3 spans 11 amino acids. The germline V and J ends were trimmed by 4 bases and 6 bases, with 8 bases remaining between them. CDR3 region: CASSLGGEQYF. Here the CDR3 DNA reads TGTGCCAGCAGCCTGGGGGGCGAGCAGTACTTC.

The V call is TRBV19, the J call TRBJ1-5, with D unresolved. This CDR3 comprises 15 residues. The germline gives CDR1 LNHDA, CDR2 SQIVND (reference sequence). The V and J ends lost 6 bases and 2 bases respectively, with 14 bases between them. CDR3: CASSLSDGGNQPQHF. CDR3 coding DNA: TGTGCCAGTAGCCTCAGCGATGGGGGCAATCAGCCCCAGCATTTT.

This chain's CDR3 is CASSYRQGRDEQYF. Written as DNA, the CDR3 is TGTGCCAGCAGTTATAGACAGGGGCGTGACGAGCAGTACTTC. The chain employs TRBV9 and TRBJ2-7; 8 bases map to TRBD1. CDR1 SGDLS and CDR2 YYNGEE come from the germline V gene. The CDR3 extends over 14 amino acids. The J segment lost 5 bases and the V segment lost 5 bases, leaving 9 bases of the junction unmatched.

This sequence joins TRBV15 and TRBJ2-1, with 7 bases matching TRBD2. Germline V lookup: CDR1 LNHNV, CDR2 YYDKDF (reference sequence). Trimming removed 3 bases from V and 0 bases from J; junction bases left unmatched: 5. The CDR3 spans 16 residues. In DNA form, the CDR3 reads TGTGCCACCAGCAGGGGGGGGGATCCCTCCTACAATGAGCAGTTCTTC. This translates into CATSRGGDPSYNEQFF. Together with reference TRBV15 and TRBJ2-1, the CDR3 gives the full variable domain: DAMVIQNPRYQVTQFGKPVTLSCSQTLNHNVMYWYQQKSSQAPKLLFHYYDKDFNNEADTPDNFQSRRPNTSFCFLDIRSPGLGDTAMYLCATSRGGDPSYNEQFFGPGTRLTVL.

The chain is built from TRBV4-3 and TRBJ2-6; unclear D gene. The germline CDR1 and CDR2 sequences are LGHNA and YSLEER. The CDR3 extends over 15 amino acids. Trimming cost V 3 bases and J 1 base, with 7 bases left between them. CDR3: CASSQEGSGANVLTF. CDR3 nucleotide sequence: TGCGCCAGCAGCCAGGAAGGGTCTGGGGCCAACGTCCTGACTTTC.

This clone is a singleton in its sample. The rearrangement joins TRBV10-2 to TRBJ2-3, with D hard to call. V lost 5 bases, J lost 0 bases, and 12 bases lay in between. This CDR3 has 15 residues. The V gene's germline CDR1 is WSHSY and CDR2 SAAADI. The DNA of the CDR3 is TGCGCCAGCAGTCTGGTGGCTACGAGCACAGATACGCAGTATTTT. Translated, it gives CASSLVATSTDTQYF.

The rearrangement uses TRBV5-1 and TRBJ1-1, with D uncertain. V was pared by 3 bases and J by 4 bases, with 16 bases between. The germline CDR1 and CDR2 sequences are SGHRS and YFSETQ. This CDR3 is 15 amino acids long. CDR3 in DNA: TGCGCCAGCAGCTACGACGGAAGGGCTACCACTGAAGCTTTCTTT. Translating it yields CASSYDGRATTEAFF.

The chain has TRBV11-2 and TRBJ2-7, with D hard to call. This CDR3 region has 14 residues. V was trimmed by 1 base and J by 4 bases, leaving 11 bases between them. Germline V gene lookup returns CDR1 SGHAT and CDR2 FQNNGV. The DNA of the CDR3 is TGTGCCAGCAGCTTAGCAGGCCGCGATTACGAGCAGTACTTC. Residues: CASSLAGRDYEQYF.

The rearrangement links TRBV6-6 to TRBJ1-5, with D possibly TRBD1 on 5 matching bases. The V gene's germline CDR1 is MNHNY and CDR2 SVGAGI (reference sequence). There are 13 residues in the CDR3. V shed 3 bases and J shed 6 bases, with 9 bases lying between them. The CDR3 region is CASSYQGAQPQHF. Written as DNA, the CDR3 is TGTGCCAGCAGTTATCAGGGAGCTCAGCCCCAGCATTTT.